One sample yielded the 32 T cell receptor beta chains listed below, sequenced in a study of tumor-infiltrating lymphocytes in primary liver carcinoma. RNA isolated from unsorted whole blood supplied the blood RNA, with germline DNA also extracted. A primer in the constant region served to generate TCR beta cDNA from roughly 450 ng of total RNA. Employing slightly modified ARM-PCR, three nested multiplex PCR rounds were run, and these gave rise to the TCR beta libraries. The first two PCR rounds used TRBV1-TRBV30 primers with a Cbeta primer, 9 to 11 cycles each. TCRdb re-analysed the multiplex PCR reads in MiXCR, keeping a single row per CDR3 protein. The sample lists fewer than 400,000 distinct CDR3 sequences, around three fifths seen once, with approximately 9.4% in the top ten. The sample was peripheral blood. These receptors were obtained from a man aged 35-49 years with primary liver carcinoma and hepatitis B virus infection.

In its sample, this clonotype was seen many times. The chain has TRBV11-2 and TRBJ2-1; the match to TRBD2 covers 12 bases. With 5 bases clipped from V and 7 bases from J, the junction kept 9 bases outside the gene matches. The germline V gene encodes CDR1 SGHAT and CDR2 FQNNGV. The CDR3 contains 16 residues. CDR3 in DNA: TGTGCCAGCAGCCCGACGACTAGCGGGAGTGTAAATGAGCAGTTCTTC. Amino acids: CASSPTTSGSVNEQFF.

The rearrangement uses TRBV5-4 and TRBJ2-3; TRBD2 matches 9 bases. With V trimmed by 4 bases and J by 4 bases, 10 bases remained unmatched. Germline values: CDR1 SGHNT, CDR2 YYREEE (reference sequence). The CDR3 spans 16 residues. CDR3 region: CASSPQAGGKADTQYF. Written as DNA, the CDR3 is TGTGCCAGCAGCCCCCAAGCGGGAGGTAAAGCAGATACGCAGTATTTT.

This clonotype was counted at least ten times. V usage is TRBV11-2 and J usage is TRBJ2-3, with D hard to call. Deletions cut 2 bases from V and 1 base from J, with 7 bases between. The CDR3 spans 14 residues. Germline loops: CDR1 SGHAT, CDR2 FQNNGV. CDR3 residues: CASSLFGGTDTQYF. CDR3 bases: TGTGCCAGCAGCTTATTCGGAGGCACAGATACGCAGTATTTT.

This clonotype was recorded a few times. The chain has TRBV5-6 and TRBJ2-4; D uncertain. There are 14 residues in the CDR3. The germline V and J ends were trimmed by 0 bases and 3 bases, with 7 bases remaining between them. CDR1 is SGHDT and CDR2 is YYEEEE in the germline V gene. The DNA for the CDR3 is TGTGCCAGCAGCTTGGGGAGAGGCAAAAACATTCAGTACTTC. Protein: CASSLGRGKNIQYF. Filled out from reference TRBV5-6 and TRBJ2-4, the complete variable domain reads DAGVTQSPTHLIKTRGQQVTLRCSPKSGHDTVSWYQQALGQGPQFIFQYYEEEERQRGNFPDRFSGHQFPNYSSELNVNALLLGDSALYLCASSLGRGKNIQYFGAGTRLSVL.

This clonotype has a single count. This rearrangement joins TRBV11-1 to TRBJ2-7; no firm D call. CDR1 and CDR2 from the germline V gene are SGHAT and FQDESV (reference sequence). Trimming shortened V by 4 bases and J by 3 bases, and 13 bases separated the two germline ends. The length of the CDR3 is 14 residues. CDR3 residues: CASSSRGNNYEQYF. The CDR3 DNA reads as TGTGCCAGCAGCTCAAGAGGAAATAACTACGAGCAGTACTTC.

Turning to this clonotype: At one boundary the junction diverges from the germline segment, which might be a read error. This chain joins TRBV4-3 and TRBJ1-4; no firm D call. This CDR3 is 15 amino acids long. Germline V CDR1 and CDR2: LGHNA, YSLEER. The DNA for the CDR3 is TGCGCCAGCATCCAAGGTGGTGGGGTTAATGAAAAACTGTTTTTT. As protein: CASIQGGGVNEKLFF.

The chain recombines TRBV24-1 with TRBJ2-2; possible D gene TRBD2, 6 bases. The CDR3 runs 14 residues. Germline values: CDR1 KGHDR, CDR2 SFDVKD. V was pared by 9 bases and J by 7 bases, with 17 bases between. CDR3 sequence reads: CATQPGTEVGELFF. CDR3 bases: TGTGCCACCCAGCCAGGGACTGAAGTCGGGGAGCTGTTTTTT.

The J gene is TRBJ1-1, the V gene TRBV28; D is unclear. The V and J ends lost 6 bases and 1 base respectively, with 12 bases between them. The CDR3 consists of 14 residues. Germline CDR1 and CDR2: MDHEN and SYDVKM. DNA of the CDR3: TGTGCCAGCAGCATGGAGGGAGGGAACACTGAAGCTTTCTTT. Protein sequence: CASSMEGGNTEAFF. Full variable domain (outside the CDR3, taken from reference TRBV28 and TRBJ1-1): DVKVTQSSRYLVKRTGEKVFLECVQDMDHENMFWYRQDPGLGLRLIYFSYDVKMKEKGDIPEGYSVSREKKERFSLILESASTNQTSMYLCASSMEGGNTEAFFGQGTRLTVV.

This clonotype was detected once. The rearrangement joins TRBV7-9 to TRBJ1-5; possibly TRBD1 for D (6 bases). Trimming took off 5 bases at V and 6 bases at J, with 14 bases between the two ends. CDR3 length: 14 amino acids. In germline, CDR1 is SEHNR, CDR2 FQNEAQ (reference sequence). CDR3: CASSAGRGSQPQHF. DNA of the CDR3: TGTGCCAGCAGCGCGGGCAGGGGCAGTCAGCCCCAGCATTTT.

This clonotype was detected once. A junction boundary mismatches the germline segment, possibly from a read error. This sequence joins TRBV4-2 and TRBJ2-5; TRBD1 might be the D (5 bases). CDR3 length equals 14 residues. Germline values: CDR1 LGHNA, CDR2 YNFKEQ. CDR3 loop: CTSSPFRGLETQYF. The CDR3 region has the DNA TGTACCAGCAGCCCATTTAGGGGCTTGGAGACCCAGTACTTC.

To note about this clonotype: A read error may explain this, as a much larger clone is one base away. The V and J genes are TRBV28 and TRBJ2-7; D is undetermined. Germline V gene data show CDR1 as MDHEN and CDR2 as SYDVKM. The length of the CDR3 is 15 residues. Trimming shortened V by 3 bases and J by 7 bases, and 19 bases separated the two germline ends. This CDR3 is CASSFSVITLGEQYF. The DNA for the CDR3 is TGTGCCAGCAGTTTTTCGGTAATCACCTTGGGGGAGCAGTACTTC.

A note on this clonotype: A much more abundant neighbour one base away suggests this may be a read error. The genes are TRBV5-5 and TRBJ2-5; maybe TRBD2 (5 bases). The CDR3 totals 14 residues. The germline V gene has CDR1 SGHKS and CDR2 YYEKEE (reference sequence). The CDR3 reads CASSLDISVESQYF. The CDR3, as DNA: TGTGCCAGCAGCTTGGATATTAGCGTGGAGAGCCAGTACTTC.

For this clonotype: A junction end diverges from the germline sequence, so it may reflect a read error. The CDR3, as DNA: TGTGTCAGCAGCTTAGATGAGAGGGTTTTCGCTTTCTTT. Amino acid sequence: CVSSLDERVFAFF. This chain links TRBV11-1 with TRBJ1-1; no reliable D call. The V gene's germline CDR1 is SGHAT and CDR2 FQDESV (reference sequence). The CDR3 length is 13 residues.

Note on this clonotype: It is likely a read error, because the conserved phenylalanine at the end of the CDR3 is missing. The V call is TRBV11-2, the J call TRBJ2-6, with D maybe TRBD1 (5 bases). This CDR3 spans 17 amino acids. Germline V gives CDR1 SGHAT, CDR2 FQNNGV. This CDR3 is CASGLAGLSSGANVLTS. CDR3 DNA: TGTGCCAGCGGCTTGGCAGGGCTGAGCTCTGGGGCCAACGTCCTGACTTCC.

For this clonotype: A read error may explain this, as a much larger clone is one base away. This sequence joins TRBV4-1 and TRBJ2-1, with 15 bases that match TRBD2. This CDR3 comprises 17 residues. Trimming took 4 bases from V and 10 from J; bases not matched to a gene: 11. The germline V gene has CDR1 MGHRA and CDR2 YSYEKL. For the CDR3, the DNA is TGCGCCAGCAGCCGAGGGCCCGGGACTAGCGGGAGGAAAGAGCAGTTCTTC. Translation gives CASSRGPGTSGRKEQFF.

A remark on this clonotype: This may be a read error, as it is one base from a much larger clone. This chain connects TRBV6-1 to TRBJ1-2; no firm D call. The CDR3 runs to 18 residues. V lost 3 bases and J lost 3, with 23 bases in between. Germline V CDR1 and CDR2: MNHNS, SASEGT. CDR3: CASSDIRGRTDTDYGYTF. The CDR3 DNA reads as TGTGCCAGCAGTGATATCCGCGGTAGAACAGACACTGACTATGGCTACACCTTC.

The V gene is TRBV28, the J gene TRBJ2-7; the D gene is possibly TRBD1 (7 bases). Germline CDR1 is MDHEN and CDR2 is SYDVKM. The ends were cut back, 6 bases at V and 12 bases at J, with 18 bases in the middle. The CDR3 is 12 residues long. For the CDR3, the DNA is TGTGCCAGCAGACCTCCCCAGGGGGGTCTGTACTTC. It specifies CASRPPQGGLYF.

In regard to this clonotype: A read error is possible here, since a much larger clone lies one base away. V usage is TRBV29-1 and J usage is TRBJ2-5, with TRBD2 as a possible D gene (5 bases). The CDR3 covers 14 residues. Germline assignment: CDR1 SQVTM and CDR2 ANQGSEA. The CDR3 sequence is CSAPGWGDQETLYF. CDR3 sequence (DNA): TGCAGCGCGCCGGGGTGGGGAGACCAAGAGACCCTGTACTTC. The full variable domain, in which reference TRBV29-1 and TRBJ2-5 provide the parts outside the CDR3, is SAVISQKPSRDICQRGTSLTIQCQVDSQVTMMFWYRQQPGQSLTLIATANQGSEATYESGFVIDKFPISRPNLTFSTLTVSNMSPEDSSIYLCSAPGWGDQETLYFGPGTRLLVL.

This clonotype appeared a single time. It is likely a read error, because the conserved phenylalanine at the end of the CDR3 is missing. It is unclear where the CDR3 begins or ends on the DNA, so no DNA is shown, and the CDR3 is as TCRdb lists it. The chain uses TRBV11-2 and TRBJ2-7; TRBD2 is the table's D call, not checked against the DNA. The germline V gene encodes CDR1 SGHAT and CDR2 FQNNGV. A total of 14 residues make up the CDR3, ends included. CDR3 sequence: CASSRVSGPYEEYL.

This clonotype has just one count. Just one base apart from a much larger clone, this may be a read error. This sequence joins TRBV6-6 and TRBJ1-5; unclear D gene. The CDR3 sequence is 12 residues long. From germline, CDR1 is MNHNY and CDR2 SVGAGI (reference sequence). The CDR3 loop reads CASRARNQAQHF. CDR3 nucleotides: TGTGCCAGCAGGGCCCGCAATCAGGCCCAGCATTTT.

CDR3 DNA: TGTGCCAGCAGGACAGGGTACAATTCACCCCTCCACTTT. This translates into CASRTGYNSPLHF. The genes are TRBV6-1 and TRBJ1-6; 7 positions agree with TRBD1. Per the germline V gene, CDR1 is MNHNS and CDR2 is SASEGT. The V segment lost 6 bases and the J segment 7 bases; nucleotides outside the gene matches: 3. This CDR3 is 13 amino acids long.

Of note for this clonotype: A much larger clone lies a single base off, so this may be a read error. The chain uses TRBV11-2 and TRBJ2-3; the D gene is possibly TRBD1 (5 bases). The J call may be mistaken, given a closer DNA end match to TRBJ1-5. There are 12 residues in the CDR3. The germline V gene encodes CDR1 SGHAT and CDR2 FQNNGV. CDR3 DNA: TGTGCCAGCAGCTTAAGGACAAATACGCAGCATTTT. This translates into CASSLRTNTQHF.

This clonotype has just one count. At one end the junction does not follow the germline gene, possibly because of a read error. CDR3 sequence: CASRGTLDRTNTEALF. In DNA form, the CDR3 reads TGTGCCAGCAGGGGGACCTTGGACAGGACGAACACTGAAGCTTTATTT. The V gene is TRBV2, the J gene TRBJ1-1; the match to TRBD1 covers 7 bases. This CDR3 is built from 16 residues. Germline lookup yields CDR1 SNHLY and CDR2 FYNNEI. The variable domain in full, with the rest retrieved from reference TRBV2 and TRBJ1-1, is EPEVTQTPSHQVTQMGQEVILRCVPISNHLYFYWYRQILGQKVEFLVSFYNNEISEKSEIFDDQFSVERPDGSNFTLKIRSTKLEDSAMYFCASRGTLDRTNTEALFGQGTRLTVV.

With regard to this clonotype: One end of the junction is discordant with germline, which a read error may explain. The rearrangement joins TRBV2 to TRBJ2-3, with 7 bases matching TRBD2. CDR1 is SNHLY and CDR2 is FYNNEI in the germline V gene. CDR3 length: 15 amino acids. CDR3 region: CASSRQAGLTNTQYF. In DNA form, the CDR3 reads TGTGCCAGCAGTCGCCAAGCGGGGCTCACAAATACGCAGTATTTT. Full variable domain (outside the CDR3, taken from reference TRBV2 and TRBJ2-3): EPEVTQTPSHQVTQMGQEVILRCVPISNHLYFYWYRQILGQKVEFLVSFYNNEISEKSEIFDDQFSVERPDGSNFTLKIRSTKLEDSAMYFCASSRQAGLTNTQYFGPGTRLTVL.

In its sample, this clonotype was seen a few times. V usage is TRBV7-3 and J usage is TRBJ2-3; no firm D call. V was clipped by 5 bases and J by 6 bases, with 12 bases between them. Per the germline V gene, CDR1 is SGHTA and CDR2 is FQGTGA. The CDR3 has 13 amino acids. The chain's CDR3 is CASSPLGADTQYF. The CDR3 region has the DNA TGTGCCAGCAGCCCTCTTGGCGCTGATACGCAGTATTTT. Looking up the rest from reference TRBV7-3 and TRBJ2-3 gives the full variable domain: GAGVSQTPSNKVTEKGKYVELRCDPISGHTALYWYRQSLGQGPEFLIYFQGTGAADDSGLPNDRFFAVRPEGSVSTLKIQRTERGDSAVYLCASSPLGADTQYFGPGTRLTVL.

J is TRBJ2-7 and V is TRBV19; D is perhaps TRBD2 (6 bases). Germline-derived CDR1 and CDR2 are LNHDA and SQIVND (reference sequence). The CDR3 is made up of 13 amino acids. V was cut by 4 bases and J by 10 bases, with 17 bases left in between. CDR3 region: CASSSQGGVEQYF. DNA of the CDR3: TGTGCCAGTAGTAGTCAGGGAGGCGTCGAACAGTACTTC.

The chain has TRBV11-3 and TRBJ2-3; 10 nucleotides match TRBD2. V was pared by 7 bases and J by 15 bases, with 19 bases of the junction left unmatched. Germline CDR1 and CDR2: SGHNT and YENEEA. CDR3 length: 15 residues. The CDR3 loop reads CASNFSGRRTDTHYF. The CDR3 DNA reads TGTGCCAGCAACTTTAGCGGGAGGCGGACAGATACACATTATTTT.

The genes are TRBV11-2 and TRBJ2-1; 7 positions match TRBD2. Per the germline V gene, CDR1 is SGHAT and CDR2 is FQNNGV. The CDR3 totals 14 residues. Germline trimming cut 8 bases from V and 6 bases from J; bases unmatched to any gene: 10. CDR3 in DNA: TGTGCCAGCTTGAGCGGGAAGTTCCCCAATGAGCAGTTCTTC. Its translation: CASLSGKFPNEQFF.

Note on this clonotype: A much larger clone differs by one base, so this may be a read error. No conserved phenylalanine or tryptophan ends this CDR3, so it is likely a read error. V and J are TRBV6-1 and TRBJ2-1; D is uncertain. CDR3 length: 14 residues. Trimming left V 5 bases short and J 5 bases short, with 13 bases between. The germline gives CDR1 MNHNS, CDR2 SASEGT. The CDR3 protein is CASSLRLGNNEQFL. The CDR3 nucleotides read TGTGCCAGCAGTCTTCGACTGGGAAACAATGAGCAGTTCCTC.

In DNA form, the CDR3 reads TGCGCCAGTTGCCACAGCTCCTACGAGCAGTACTTC. This encodes CASCHSSYEQYF. This sequence joins TRBV4-3 and TRBJ2-7, with D hard to call. The CDR3 consists of 12 residues. V lost 9 bases and J 0 bases, leaving 9 bases between the germline ends. Germline V lookup: CDR1 LGHNA, CDR2 YSLEER.

Concerning this clonotype: One junction end does not reproduce the germline sequence, and a read error may be involved. The CDR3 sequence: CVSSPRQGGADTQYF. CDR3 DNA sequence: TGTGTCAGCAGTCCACGACAGGGGGGCGCAGATACGCAGTATTTT. The J gene is TRBJ2-3, the V gene TRBV6-5; 9 nucleotides line up with TRBD1. The CDR3 runs to 15 residues. Germline V gives CDR1 MNHEY, CDR2 SVGAGI.

Details on this clonotype: Relative to the germline gene, one junction end is altered; a read error may explain this. The gene calls are TRBV11-2 and TRBJ2-7, with 11 bases fitting TRBD1. Germline V gene sequence: CDR1 SGHAT, CDR2 FQNNGV. This CDR3 is built from 14 residues. CDR3 region: CASSRGQGDYEQYF. The CDR3, as DNA: TGTGCCAGCAGCCGGGGACAGGGGGACTACGAGCAATACTTC.